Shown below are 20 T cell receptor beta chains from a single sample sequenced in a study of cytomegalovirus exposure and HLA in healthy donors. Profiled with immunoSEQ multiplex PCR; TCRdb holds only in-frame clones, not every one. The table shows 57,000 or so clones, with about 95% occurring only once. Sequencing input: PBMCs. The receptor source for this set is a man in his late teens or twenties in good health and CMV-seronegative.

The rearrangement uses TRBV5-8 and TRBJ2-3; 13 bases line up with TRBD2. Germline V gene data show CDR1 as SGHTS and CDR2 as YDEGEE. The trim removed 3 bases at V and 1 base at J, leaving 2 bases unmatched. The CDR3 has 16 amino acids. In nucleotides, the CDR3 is TGTGCCAGCAGCTCAGGACTAGCGGGAGGCACAGATACGCAGTATTTT. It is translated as CASSSGLAGGTDTQYF.

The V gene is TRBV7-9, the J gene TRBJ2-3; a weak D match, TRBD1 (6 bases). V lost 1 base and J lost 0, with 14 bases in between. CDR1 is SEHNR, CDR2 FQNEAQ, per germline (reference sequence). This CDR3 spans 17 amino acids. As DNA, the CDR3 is TGTGCCAGCAGCTTAGGAACCGGGACACCTAGCACAGATACGCAGTATTTT. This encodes CASSLGTGTPSTDTQYF.

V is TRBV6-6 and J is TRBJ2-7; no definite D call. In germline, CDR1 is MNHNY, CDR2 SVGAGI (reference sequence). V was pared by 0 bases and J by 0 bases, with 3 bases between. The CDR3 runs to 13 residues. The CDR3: CASSYSSSYEQYF. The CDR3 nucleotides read TGTGCCAGCAGTTACTCTAGCTCCTACGAGCAGTACTTC.

CDR3 region: CASSPGTSGAYEQYF. The DNA of the CDR3 is TGTGCCAGCAGCCCAGGGACTAGCGGAGCATACGAGCAGTACTTC. This chain connects TRBV7-9 to TRBJ2-7; 11 bases align to TRBD2. V shed 5 bases and J 4 bases; nucleotides not matched to a gene: 7. The germline V gene has CDR1 SEHNR and CDR2 FQNEAQ (reference sequence). CDR3 length: 15 residues.

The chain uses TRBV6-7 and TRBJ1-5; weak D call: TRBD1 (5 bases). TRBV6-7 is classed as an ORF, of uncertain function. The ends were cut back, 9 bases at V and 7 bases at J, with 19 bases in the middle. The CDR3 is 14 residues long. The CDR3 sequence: CARGEGRSEQPQHF. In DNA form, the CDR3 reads TGTGCCAGGGGGGAGGGGAGGAGTGAACAGCCCCAGCATTTT.

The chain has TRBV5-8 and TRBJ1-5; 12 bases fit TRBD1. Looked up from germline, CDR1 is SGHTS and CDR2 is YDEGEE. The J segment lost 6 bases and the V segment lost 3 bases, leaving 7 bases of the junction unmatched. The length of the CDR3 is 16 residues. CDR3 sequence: CASSSPGTGGFQPQHF. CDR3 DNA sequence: TGTGCCAGCAGCTCTCCCGGGACAGGGGGCTTTCAGCCCCAGCATTTT.

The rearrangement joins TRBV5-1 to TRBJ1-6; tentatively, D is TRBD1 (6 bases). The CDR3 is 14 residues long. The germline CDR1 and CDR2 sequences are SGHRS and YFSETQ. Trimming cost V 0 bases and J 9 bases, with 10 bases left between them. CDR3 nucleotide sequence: TGCGCCAGCAGCTTGGCAGGGGCAGGTTCACCCCTCCACTTT. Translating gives CASSLAGAGSPLHF.

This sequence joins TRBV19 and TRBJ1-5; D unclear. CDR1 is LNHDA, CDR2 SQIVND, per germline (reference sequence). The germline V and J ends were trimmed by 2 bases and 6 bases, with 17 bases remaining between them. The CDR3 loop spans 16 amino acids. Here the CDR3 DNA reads TGTGCCAGTAGTATAAGAATCGACCCCTCAGGTCAGCCCCAGCATTTT. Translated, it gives CASSIRIDPSGQPQHF.

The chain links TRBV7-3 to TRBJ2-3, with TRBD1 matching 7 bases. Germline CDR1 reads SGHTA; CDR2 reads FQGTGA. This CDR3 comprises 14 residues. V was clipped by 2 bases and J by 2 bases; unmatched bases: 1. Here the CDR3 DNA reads TGTGCCAGCAGCTTAGGGACAGCCACAGATACGCAGTATTTT. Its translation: CASSLGTATDTQYF.

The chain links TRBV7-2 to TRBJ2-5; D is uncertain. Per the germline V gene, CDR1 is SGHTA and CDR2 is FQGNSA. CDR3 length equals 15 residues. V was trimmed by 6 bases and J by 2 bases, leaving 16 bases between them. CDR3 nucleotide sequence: TGTGCCAGCAGTTTTGTTGTGGGCTATCAAGAGACCCAGTACTTC. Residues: CASSFVVGYQETQYF.

The CDR3 loop reads CASSLGLAEDNEQFF. In DNA, the CDR3 is TGTGCCAGCAGCTTAGGACTAGCGGAGGACAATGAGCAGTTCTTC. The chain uses TRBV11-3 and TRBJ2-1, with TRBD2 identical over 9 bases. This CDR3 has 15 amino acids. Germline V gives CDR1 SGHNT, CDR2 YENEEA. Trimming cost V 1 base and J 5 bases; bases outside gene matches: 3. Drawing the rest from reference TRBV11-3 and TRBJ2-1, the complete variable domain is EAGVVQSPRYKIIEKKQPVAFWCNPISGHNTLYWYLQNLGQGPELLIRYENEEAVDDSQLPKDRFSAERLKGVDSTLKIQPAELGDSAVYLCASSLGLAEDNEQFFGPGTRLTVL.

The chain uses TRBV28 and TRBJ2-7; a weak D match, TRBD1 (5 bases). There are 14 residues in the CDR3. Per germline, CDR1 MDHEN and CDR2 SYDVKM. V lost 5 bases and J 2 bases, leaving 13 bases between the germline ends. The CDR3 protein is CASSTPTVPYEQYF. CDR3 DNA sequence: TGTGCCAGCAGTACCCCGACAGTTCCCTACGAGCAGTACTTC.

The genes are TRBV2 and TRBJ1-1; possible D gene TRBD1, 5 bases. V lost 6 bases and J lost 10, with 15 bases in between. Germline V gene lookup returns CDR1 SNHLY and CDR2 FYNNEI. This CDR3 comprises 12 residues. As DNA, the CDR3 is TGTGCCAGCAGGACCACAGGTTCGGGAGCTTTCTTT. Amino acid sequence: CASRTTGSGAFF.

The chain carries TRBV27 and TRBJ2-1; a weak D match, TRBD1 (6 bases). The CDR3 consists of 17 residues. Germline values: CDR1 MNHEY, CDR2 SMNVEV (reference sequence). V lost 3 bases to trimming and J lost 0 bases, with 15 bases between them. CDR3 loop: CASSFLPGQRSYNEQFF. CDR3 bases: TGTGCCAGCAGTTTTCTACCAGGACAGCGCTCCTACAATGAGCAGTTCTTC.

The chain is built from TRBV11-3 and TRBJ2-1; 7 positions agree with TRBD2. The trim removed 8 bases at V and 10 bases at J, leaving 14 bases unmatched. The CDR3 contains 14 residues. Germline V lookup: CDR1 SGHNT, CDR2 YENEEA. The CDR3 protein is CASSWREGWGEQFF. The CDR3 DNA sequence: TGTGCCAGCTCATGGAGGGAGGGTTGGGGCGAGCAGTTCTTC.

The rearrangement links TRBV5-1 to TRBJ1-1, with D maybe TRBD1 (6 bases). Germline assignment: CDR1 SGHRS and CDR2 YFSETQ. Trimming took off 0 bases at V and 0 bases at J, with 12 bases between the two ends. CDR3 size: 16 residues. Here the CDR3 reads CASSLVGALVNTEAFF. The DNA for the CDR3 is TGCGCCAGCAGCTTGGTGGGGGCTCTTGTGAACACTGAAGCTTTCTTT. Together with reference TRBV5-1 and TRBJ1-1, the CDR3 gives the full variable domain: KAGVTQTPRYLIKTRGQQVTLSCSPISGHRSVSWYQQTPGQGLQFLFEYFSETQRNKGNFPGRFSGRQFSNSRSEMNVSTLELGDSALYLCASSLVGALVNTEAFFGQGTRLTVV.

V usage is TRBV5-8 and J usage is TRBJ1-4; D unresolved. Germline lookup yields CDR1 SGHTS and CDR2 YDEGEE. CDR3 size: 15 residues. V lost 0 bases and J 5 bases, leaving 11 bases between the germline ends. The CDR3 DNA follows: TGTGCCAGCAGCTTGGGGGGAGATGCAAATGAAAAACTGTTTTTT. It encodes CASSLGGDANEKLFF.

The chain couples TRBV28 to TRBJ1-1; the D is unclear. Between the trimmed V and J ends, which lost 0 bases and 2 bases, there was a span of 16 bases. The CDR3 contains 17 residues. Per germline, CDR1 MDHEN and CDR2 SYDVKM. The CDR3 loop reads CASSLWRVMAGNTEAFF. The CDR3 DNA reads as TGTGCCAGCAGTTTATGGAGGGTGATGGCAGGCAACACTGAAGCTTTCTTT.

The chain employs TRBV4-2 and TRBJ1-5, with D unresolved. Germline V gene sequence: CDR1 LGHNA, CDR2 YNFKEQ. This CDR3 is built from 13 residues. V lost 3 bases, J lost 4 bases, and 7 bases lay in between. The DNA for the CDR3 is TGTGCCAGCAGCCACAGTGGTAATCAGCCCCAGCATTTT. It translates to CASSHSGNQPQHF.

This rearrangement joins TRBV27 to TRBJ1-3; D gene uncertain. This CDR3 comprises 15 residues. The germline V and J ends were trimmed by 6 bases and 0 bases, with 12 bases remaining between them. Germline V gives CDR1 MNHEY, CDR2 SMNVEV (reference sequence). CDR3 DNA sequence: TGTGCCAGCAGATCCTTGGGCAGCTCTGGAAACACCATATATTTT. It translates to CASRSLGSSGNTIYF.